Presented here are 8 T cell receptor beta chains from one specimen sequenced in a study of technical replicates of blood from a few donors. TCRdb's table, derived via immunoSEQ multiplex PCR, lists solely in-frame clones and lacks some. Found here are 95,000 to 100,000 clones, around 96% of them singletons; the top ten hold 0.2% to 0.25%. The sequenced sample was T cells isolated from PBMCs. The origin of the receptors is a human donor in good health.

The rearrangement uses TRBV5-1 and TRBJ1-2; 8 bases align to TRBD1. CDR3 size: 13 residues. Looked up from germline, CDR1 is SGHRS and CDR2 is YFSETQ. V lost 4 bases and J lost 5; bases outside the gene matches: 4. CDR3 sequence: CASSLDRAYGYTF. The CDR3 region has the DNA TGCGCCAGCAGCCTGGACAGGGCGTATGGCTACACCTTC.

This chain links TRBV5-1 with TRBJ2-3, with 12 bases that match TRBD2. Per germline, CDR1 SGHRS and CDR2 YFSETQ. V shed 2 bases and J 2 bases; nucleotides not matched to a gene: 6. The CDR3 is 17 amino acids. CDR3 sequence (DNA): TGCGCCAGCAGCTTAGGACTAGCGGGACGCTTCACAGATACGCAGTATTTT. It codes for CASSLGLAGRFTDTQYF.

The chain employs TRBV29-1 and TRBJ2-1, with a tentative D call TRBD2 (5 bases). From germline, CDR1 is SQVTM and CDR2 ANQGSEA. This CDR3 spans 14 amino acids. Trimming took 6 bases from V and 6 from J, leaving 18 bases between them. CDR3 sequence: CSVLLPRVPNEQFF. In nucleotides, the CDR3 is TGCAGCGTGCTCCTTCCGCGGGTTCCCAATGAGCAGTTCTTC.

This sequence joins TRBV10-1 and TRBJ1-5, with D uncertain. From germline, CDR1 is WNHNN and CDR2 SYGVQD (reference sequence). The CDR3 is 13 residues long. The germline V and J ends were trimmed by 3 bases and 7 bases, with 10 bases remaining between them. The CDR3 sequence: CASSDRRLQPQHF. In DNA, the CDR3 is TGCGCCAGCAGTGATCGGAGGTTACAGCCCCAGCATTTT.

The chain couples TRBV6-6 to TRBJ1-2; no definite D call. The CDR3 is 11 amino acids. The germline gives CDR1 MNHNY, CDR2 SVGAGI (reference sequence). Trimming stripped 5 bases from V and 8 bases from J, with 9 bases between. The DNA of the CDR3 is TGTGCCAGCAGTCTTGTCTCGGGCTACACCTTC. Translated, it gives CASSLVSGYTF.

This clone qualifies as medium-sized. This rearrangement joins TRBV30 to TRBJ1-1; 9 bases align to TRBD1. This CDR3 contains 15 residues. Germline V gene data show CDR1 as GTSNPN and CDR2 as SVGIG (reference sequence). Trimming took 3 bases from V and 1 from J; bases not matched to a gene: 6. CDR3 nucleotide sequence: TGTGCCTGGAGGGACAGGGGTAGGGGGAACACTGAAGCTTTCTTT. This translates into CAWRDRGRGNTEAFF.

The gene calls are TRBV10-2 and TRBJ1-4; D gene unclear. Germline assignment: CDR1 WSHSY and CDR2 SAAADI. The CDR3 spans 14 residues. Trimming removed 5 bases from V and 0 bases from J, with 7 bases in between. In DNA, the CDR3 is TGCGCCAGCAGTCTCACATCAACTAATGAAAAACTGTTTTTT. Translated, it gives CASSLTSTNEKLFF.

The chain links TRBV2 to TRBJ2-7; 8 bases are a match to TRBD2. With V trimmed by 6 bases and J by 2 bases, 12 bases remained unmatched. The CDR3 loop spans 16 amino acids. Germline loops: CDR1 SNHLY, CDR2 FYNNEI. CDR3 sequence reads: CASRPLERGPTYEQYF. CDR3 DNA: TGTGCCAGCAGGCCCCTTGAGCGGGGGCCGACCTACGAGCAGTACTTC.